This TCR beta chain was sequenced during a study of T-cell memory formation after mild COVID-19. This clonotype showed up just a few times. The junction and the germline gene differ at one end; a read error may be behind it. CDR1 SSHAT and CDR2 FNYEAQ come from the germline V gene (reference sequence). The CDR3 contains 15 residues. TCRdb reprocessed the 5' RACE reads via MiXCR and lists one record per CDR3 protein. The table lists some 130,000 distinct CDR3 sequences, about 6% of them singletons. The receptor was derived from an adult woman who had mild COVID-19 (a few samples of this study predate the infection). Cell type and time point are not known. V and J are TRBV7-7 and TRBJ2-3; 7 nucleotides line up with TRBD1. The sequencing sample was made of PBMCs or a T cell subset sorted from them (not recorded which). CDR3 residues: CASSPTGTVTDTQYF. The CDR3 DNA reads as TGTGCTAGCAGCCCGACCGGGACAGTCACAGATACGCAGTATTTT.